These 15 T cell receptor beta chains originate from one sample sequenced in a study of shared clonotypes between healthy human individuals (dated by TCRdb to the early 2020s). The library was obtained by the immunoSEQ multiplex PCR assay. TCRdb limited this immuneACCESS table to in-frame rearrangements with V and J called. A share of clones is missing; checked studies link under half to unresolved V genes, and the rest is unexplained. The table for this sample lists approximately 2.1 million clones; over 90% of them were counted only once. The ten largest make up 0.39% of the sample. The source material was naive CD4+ T cells from PBMCs. The meaning of the sample's cell subset or site label: CD45RA+ positively selected. These receptors were taken from a man between 18 and 35 years old in good health. Some clones in this sample may be carry-over from other donors' samples.

A few counts support this clone. The rearrangement links TRBV2 to TRBJ1-5; maybe TRBD1 (6 bases). From germline, CDR1 is SNHLY and CDR2 FYNNEI. This CDR3 has 15 amino acids. With 7 bases removed from V and 2 bases from J, the gap between germline ends came to 15 bases. CDR3 bases: TGTGCCAGCATCGGGGACATGGGCGGCAATCAGCCCCAGCATTTT. Translation: CASIGDMGGNQPQHF.

The chain couples TRBV11-2 to TRBJ2-1, with 7 bases fitting TRBD2. Germline assignment: CDR1 SGHAT and CDR2 FQNNGV. V was clipped by 5 bases and J by 0 bases; unmatched bases: 13. This CDR3 has 18 residues. This CDR3 is CASSPGPQRGISYNEQFF. CDR3 nucleotide sequence: TGTGCCAGCAGCCCAGGGCCCCAGCGGGGCATCTCCTACAATGAGCAGTTCTTC.

This rearrangement joins TRBV5-8 to TRBJ1-4; D gene uncertain. The CDR3 totals 15 residues. Germline assignment: CDR1 SGHTS and CDR2 YDEGEE. The ends were cut back, 3 bases at V and 3 bases at J, with 12 bases in the middle. The CDR3 loop reads CASSYAGFSNEKLFF. The DNA for the CDR3 is TGTGCCAGCAGCTACGCGGGGTTCTCTAATGAAAAACTGTTTTTT.

V gene TRBV7-6 combines with J gene TRBJ2-3, with 7 bases matching TRBD2. CDR1 and CDR2 from the germline V gene are SGHVS and FNYEAQ. V shed 1 base, J shed 6 bases, and the junction held 13 bases outside the gene matches. This CDR3 is 17 amino acids long. The CDR3 region has the DNA TGTGCCAGCAGCTTAGTTGCAGCGGGGTCCGCAGTTGATACGCAGTATTTT. Protein sequence: CASSLVAAGSAVDTQYF.

This chain links TRBV2 with TRBJ2-1, with TRBD1 as a possible D gene (6 bases). The germline V gene has CDR1 SNHLY and CDR2 FYNNEI. The CDR3 runs to 13 residues. V lost 6 bases, J lost 4 bases, and 10 bases lay in between. The CDR3 protein is CASRTGQYNEQFF. For the CDR3, the DNA is TGTGCCAGCAGAACCGGACAGTACAATGAGCAGTTCTTC.

The genes are TRBV7-8 and TRBJ1-1, with 7 bases identical to TRBD1. The CDR3 covers 17 residues. Germline CDR1 is SGHVS and CDR2 is FQNEAQ. Losses at the gene ends were 4 bases for V and 0 bases for J; bases not matched to a gene: 11. CDR3 loop: CASSSDRPGGMNTEAFF. DNA of the CDR3: TGTGCCAGCAGCTCCGACAGACCAGGGGGGATGAACACTGAAGCTTTCTTT.

The chain recombines TRBV19 with TRBJ1-3, with D possibly being TRBD1 (6 bases). The CDR3 loop spans 17 amino acids. V shed 5 bases and J shed 0 bases, with 17 bases lying between them. CDR1 LNHDA and CDR2 SQIVND come from the germline V gene (reference sequence). The CDR3 region is CASSRLGTLVSGNTIYF. In DNA, the CDR3 is TGTGCCAGTAGTCGCCTTGGGACACTCGTCTCTGGAAACACCATATATTTT.

Here the CDR3 reads CASSLLKRSRGTISNTEAFF. The CDR3 DNA follows: TGTGCCAGCAGTTTATTAAAGCGATCGAGGGGTACGATTTCGAACACTGAAGCTTTCTTT. J is TRBJ1-1 and V is TRBV27, with D perhaps matching TRBD1 (5 bases). Germline CDR1 MNHEY, CDR2 SMNVEV (reference sequence). The CDR3 has 20 residues. V shed 1 base and J shed 1 base, with 25 bases lying between them.

This rearrangement joins TRBV25-1 to TRBJ1-3; D remains ambiguous. Germline-derived CDR1 and CDR2 are MGHDK and SYGVNS. This CDR3 region has 14 residues. With 4 bases removed from V and 4 bases from J, the gap between germline ends came to 11 bases. The CDR3 bases are TGTGCCAGCAGTGCCCCAGGTACGGGAAACACCATATATTTT. Translated: CASSAPGTGNTIYF.

The rearrangement uses TRBV15 and TRBJ1-4, with 10 bases matching TRBD1. Per germline, CDR1 LNHNV and CDR2 YYDKDF (reference sequence). V lost 0 bases to trimming and J lost 7 bases; unmatched junction nucleotides: 2. The CDR3 loop spans 15 amino acids. The CDR3 is CATSRDGTGAEKLFF. CDR3 coding DNA: TGTGCCACCAGCAGAGATGGGACAGGGGCTGAAAAACTGTTTTTT.

V gene TRBV9 combines with J gene TRBJ2-3; D uncertain. CDR3 length: 14 amino acids. The germline gives CDR1 SGDLS, CDR2 YYNGEE. Trimming took 2 bases from V and 2 from J, leaving 9 bases between them. The CDR3 protein is CASSVIISTDTQYF. The CDR3 DNA reads as TGTGCCAGCAGCGTGATTATCTCCACAGATACGCAGTATTTT. The whole variable domain, filled in from reference TRBV9 and TRBJ2-3, reads DSGVTQTPKHLITATGQRVTLRCSPRSGDLSVYWYQQSLDQGLQFLIQYYNGEERAKGNILERFSAQQFPDLHSELNLSSLELGDSALYFCASSVIISTDTQYFGPGTRLTVL.

This chain links TRBV5-8 with TRBJ1-2; D gene unclear. CDR1 and CDR2 (germline): SGHTS, YDEGEE. The CDR3 sequence is 13 residues long. Trimming stripped 0 bases from V and 9 bases from J, with 12 bases between. In DNA, the CDR3 is TGTGCCAGCAGCTTGGCCTGGTACAGCCGCTACACCTTC. Encoded protein: CASSLAWYSRYTF.

This clone has just one count. The genes are TRBV14 and TRBJ2-1; 10 positions match TRBD2. The trim removed 2 bases at V and 5 bases at J, leaving 6 bases unmatched. The CDR3 covers 16 residues. Germline assignment: CDR1 SGHDN and CDR2 FVKESK. CDR3 sequence (DNA): TGTGCCAGCAGCCAACCGGGACTAGCGTCCGACAATGAGCAGTTCTTC. It encodes CASSQPGLASDNEQFF. Full variable domain (outside the CDR3, taken from reference TRBV14 and TRBJ2-1): EAGVTQFPSHSVIEKGQTVTLRCDPISGHDNLYWYRRVMGKEIKFLLHFVKESKQDESGMPNNRFLAERTGGTYSTLKVQPAELEDSGVYFCASSQPGLASDNEQFFGPGTRLTVL.

V and J are TRBV6-1 and TRBJ2-7; 9 bases agree with TRBD1. Germline lookup yields CDR1 MNHNS and CDR2 SASEGT. This CDR3 has 13 residues. The CDR3 spells CGTTGQGTYEQYF. Written as DNA, the CDR3 is TGTGGGACGACCGGACAGGGGACCTACGAGCAGTACTTC.

CDR3 region: CASSSDRGGGPQHF. DNA for the CDR3: TGTGCCAGTAGTAGTGACAGGGGAGGTGGGCCCCAGCATTTT. The chain is built from TRBV19 and TRBJ1-5; 8 bases fit TRBD1. The CDR3 covers 14 residues. Per germline, CDR1 LNHDA and CDR2 SQIVND (reference sequence). The V segment lost 4 bases and the J segment 9 bases; nucleotides outside the gene matches: 8.